This T cell receptor beta chain stems from a study of CD8+ T cells in alopecia areata. Regarding this clone: As yet, its antigen is unknown.

Peripheral blood and lesional scalp punch biopsies were taken from alopecia areata patients. Deletions cut 0 bases from V and 3 bases from J, with 8 bases between. Per germline, CDR1 KGHSH and CDR2 LQKENI. CDR3 length: 14 amino acids. Overall study findings and caveats: Sequences from scalp samples also cover resident alphabeta T cells of normal skin.

RNA was extracted and reverse transcribed into cDNA as the sequencing template. TCRdb's table, derived via immunoSEQ multiplex PCR, lists solely in-frame clones and lacks some. The sample lists 7,200 or so clones; approximately 60% were seen once. The origin of this receptor is a human donor with alopecia areata. The chain joins TRBV18 to TRBJ2-5; D is possibly TRBD1 (5 bases). Material: skin, obtained at week 0. The CDR3 is CASSPPQGKETQYF. CDR3 in DNA: TGTGCCAGCTCACCACCTCAGGGTAAAGAGACCCAGTACTTC.